This T cell receptor (beta chain) was captured by sequencing in a study of T cells in Graves' hyperthyroidism and ophthalmopathy (dated by TCRdb to the late 2010s). Looking at the study overall: Peripheral blood samples were taken at the time of initial diagnosis, prior to any treatment. Following sampling, methimazole starting at 30 mg daily was given to hyperthyroidism patients, and high-dose intravenous methylprednisolone was given to ophthalmopathy patients. An independent validation cohort of under 20 hyperthyroidism patients and more than 15 patients who later progressed to ophthalmopathy tested prospective prediction of ophthalmopathy. To identify TCR V-J signatures that set the groups apart, the researchers used a discovery cohort of approximately 98 patients, made up of 40 to 45 with Graves' ophthalmopathy and 57 with stable Graves' hyperthyroidism. The 75 to 100 discovery patients were divided at random into training and test sets in a 7:3 ratio. The paper describes TCR Vbeta CDR3 sequencing of 140 or so peripheral blood samples, made up of some 40 ophthalmopathy patients, some 76 hyperthyroidism patients and approximately 17 progressor patients. In six Graves' hyperthyroidism patients, the study also compared T-cell repertoires from thyroid tissue with T-cell repertoires from blood.

Study-wide findings and limitations: A model built on a 13 V-J signature distinguished ophthalmopathy from stable hyperthyroidism, reaching 85% to 90% sensitivity and 81.08% specificity in cross-validation and 80%/75% in testing. Most expanded thyroid clonotypes (frequency above 0.001) were also detected in blood, a finding suggesting that blood repertoires may reflect thyroid immune responses. In validation, the model predicted progression to ophthalmopathy with 60% to 71% sensitivity and 72% to 85% specificity, a median of about 6 months before onset. Sample size was not statistically predetermined, and investigators were not blinded to group allocation.

Ophthalmopathy patients had moderately to severely active disease, with a Clinical Activity Score of 3 or more, a NOSPECS grade of 4 or more, and a disease duration of less than 3 months. Patients with uncontrolled infections, other autoimmune diseases, pregnancy or lactation were excluded. Diagnoses were established on the basis of clinical symptoms, serum thyroxine and TRAb, thyroid ultrasound, and orbital computed tomography. Ficoll-Paque density gradient centrifugation was used to isolate PBMCs from 8.5 to 10 ml of fresh peripheral blood. Total RNA was extracted using Trizol reagent, and RNA quality was assessed on an Agilent 2100 Bioanalyzer. Reading from cysteine to phenylalanine, the CDR3 counts 13 amino acids. Left in the record is the CDR3 DNA by itself, 39 bases read in frame from the first base. Reading the germline V gene gives CDR1 MNHNS and CDR2 SASEGT. Relative to germline, V is 6 bases shorter and J is 4 bases shorter, with 12 bases between their ends.

The TCR beta CDR3 regions were amplified from the RNA transcripts. For the first round of RT-PCR on the TCR CDR3, the HTBI primer set was used together with the Qiagen OneStep RT-PCR kit. Libraries were constructed in a second round of multiplex PCR, after which size selection and purification were carried out. The libraries were sequenced on an Illumina HiSeq2000 using paired-end 100 bp reads. In the paper's pipeline: SOAPnuke was used to process the raw data, with reads discarded if the reads contained adapters or uncalled bases, had a mean Phred below 15, or lacked an exact constant-primer or identifier match. COPE v1.2.5 was used to merge the high-quality paired reads, and each unique nucleotide sequence was defined as a clonotype. Clonotypes were aligned to IMGT TRBV, TRBD and TRBJ reference segments using MiTCR v1.1. Only V-J combinations with frequency above 0.0001, covering 99% to 99.2% of repertoires, were analysed. The TCS score was defined as F50 (clonal expansion) divided by E x V (chaos), with BLOSUM62-based TCRdist calculated between CDR3 peptides within each V-J. Welch's t-statistics and random forest reduced fewer than 550 V-J features to fewer than 15, which were used in a naive Bayes classifier (R e1071). The public sequencing data were trimmed at Q25 with fastp and processed into clonotypes with MiXCR by TCRdb, which kept only in-frame beta chains. Under each unique CDR3 protein, matching rows form one entry showing the most common genes and DNA. The V and J calls come from TCRdb's annotation, not from the publication. This sample comprises fewer than 550,000 distinct CDR3 sequences, around a quarter of them detected only once. Roughly 12% of the sample is held by the ten biggest clonotypes.

This clonotype appeared many times. Its antigen remains unidentified. No quality values exist for individual bases; no much larger clone is one base distant. Recombination linked TRBV6-1 to TRBJ1-2, with a tentative D gene TRBD1 over 6 matching bases. The sample was blood. The sequence was collected from a woman in her twenties or thirties with Graves' ophthalmopathy. The bases read TGTGCCAGCAGCGATGGACAGCTCTATGGCTACACCTTC. It codes for CASSDGQLYGYTF.